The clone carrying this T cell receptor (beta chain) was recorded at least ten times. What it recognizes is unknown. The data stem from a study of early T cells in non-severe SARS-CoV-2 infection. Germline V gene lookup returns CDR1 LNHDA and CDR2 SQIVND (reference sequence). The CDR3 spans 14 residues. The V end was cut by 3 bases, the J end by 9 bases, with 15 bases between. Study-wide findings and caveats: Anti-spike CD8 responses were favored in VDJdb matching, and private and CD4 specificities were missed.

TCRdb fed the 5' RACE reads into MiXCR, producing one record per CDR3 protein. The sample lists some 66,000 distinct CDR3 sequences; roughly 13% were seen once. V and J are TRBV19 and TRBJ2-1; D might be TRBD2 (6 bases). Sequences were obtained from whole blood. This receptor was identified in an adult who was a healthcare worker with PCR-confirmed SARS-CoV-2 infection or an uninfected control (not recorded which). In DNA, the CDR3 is TGTGCCAGTAGTATTCAAGGAGGAGGGAGTGAGCAGTTCTTC. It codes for CASSIQGGGSEQFF.